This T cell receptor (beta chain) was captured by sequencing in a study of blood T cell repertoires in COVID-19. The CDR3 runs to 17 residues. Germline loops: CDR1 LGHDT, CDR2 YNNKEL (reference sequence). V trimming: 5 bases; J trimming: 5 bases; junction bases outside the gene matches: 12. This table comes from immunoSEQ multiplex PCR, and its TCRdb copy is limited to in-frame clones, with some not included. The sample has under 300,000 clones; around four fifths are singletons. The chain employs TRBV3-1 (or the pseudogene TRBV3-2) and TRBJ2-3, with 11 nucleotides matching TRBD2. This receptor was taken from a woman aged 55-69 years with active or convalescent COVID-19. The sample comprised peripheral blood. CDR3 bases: TGTGCCAGCAGCTCCAATAGCCTAGCGGGAGGCGTAGATACGCAGTATTTT. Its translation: CASSSNSLAGGVDTQYF.